This T cell receptor (beta chain) was sequenced for a study of identical twins. The study's findings and limits: There was an excess of low generation probability in the out-of-frame alpha sequences that twins shared. Fewer insertions were carried by abundant cord blood beta clonotypes, but none was seen in memory repertoires. Potential partial confounding of zero-insertion analyses by invariant MAIT and iNKT cells was noted.

Each CDR3 protein is one row after TCRdb ran MiXCR on the 5' RACE reads. The repertoire holds about 240,000 distinct CDR3 sequences, with about 12% as singletons. Germline V gene data show CDR1 as KGHSH and CDR2 as LQKENI. The CDR3 totals 14 residues. V lost 3 bases to trimming and J lost 5 bases, with 11 bases between them. As regards this clonotype: Its antigen is undetermined.

This sample was also put to use in a study of yellow fever vaccine responses in identical twins.

This TCR came from a woman between 18 and 29 years old in good health. The specimen was memory (CD45RO+) T cells sorted from blood. The V and J genes are TRBV18 and TRBJ2-1; D call uncertain. CDR3 residues: CASSPDLRDNEQFF. In DNA, the CDR3 is TGTGCCAGCTCACCGGATCTCCGGGACAATGAGCAGTTCTTC.